The rows below give T cell receptor beta chains drawn from one sample of a study of neurological immune-mediated disorders. TCRdb used MiXCR to reprocess the 5' RACE reads, holding one entry per CDR3 protein. The table shows 130,000 or so distinct CDR3 sequences, with roughly 3.2% occurring only once. The sample consisted of PBMCs. The receptors stem from a woman in her thirties with multiple sclerosis. Both conserved end residues are part of each CDR3. A D gene is named only where the DNA matches it firmly. Clone size is given for some rows only: seen once, a few or many times, or a class if the clone is expanded.

J gene,clone size,D gene,V gene,CDR3 protein,CDR3 DNA
TRBJ2-3,many,.,TRBV20-1,CSASRVGTDTQYF,TGCAGTGCTAGCCGGGTGGGCACAGATACGCAGTATTTT
TRBJ2-1,many,TRBD2,TRBV7-9,CASSARDYYNEQFF,TGTGCCAGCAGCGCCCGGGACTACTACAATGAGCAGTTCTTC
TRBJ1-5,many,.,TRBV27,CASSLRGGGNQPQHF,TGTGCCAGCAGCCTCCGGGGGGGTGGGAATCAGCCCCAGCATTTT
TRBJ2-5,many,.,TRBV5-1,CASSLAAGKETQYF,TGCGCCAGCAGCTTGGCTGCGGGGAAAGAGACCCAGTACTTC
TRBJ1-2,many,.,TRBV14,CASSQGRYYGYTF,TGTGCCAGCAGCCAGGGGAGATACTATGGCTACACCTTC
TRBJ1-1,many,TRBD1,TRBV7-8,CASSLVGRGQGAFF,TGTGCCAGCAGCTTAGTTGGCAGGGGGCAGGGGGCTTTCTTT
TRBJ1-5,many,TRBD1,TRBV20-1,CSARDDRDFNNQPQHF,TGCAGTGCTAGAGATGACAGGGATTTCAACAATCAGCCCCAGCATTTT
TRBJ1-1,many,.,TRBV20-1,CSARTPMYFF,TGCAGTGCTAGAACTCCAATGTATTTCTTT
TRBJ1-2,many,.,TRBV20-1,CSARDYNSPSGGYTF,TGCAGTGCTAGAGATTATAACAGCCCCAGTGGTGGCTACACCTTC
TRBJ1-3,many,.,TRBV29-1,CSIGLPVPGNTIYF,TGCAGCATAGGACTCCCGGTCCCTGGAAACACCATATATTTT
TRBJ1-5,many,.,TRBV9,CASSLTADNQPQHF,TGTGCCAGCAGTTTGACAGCAGACAATCAGCCCCAGCATTTT
TRBJ1-2,.,TRBD1,TRBV18,CASSHGQGDYGYTF,TGTGCCAGCTCACACGGACAGGGAGACTATGGCTACACCTTC
TRBJ1-2,many,.,TRBV5-1,CASSPRGAMDYGYTF,TGCGCCAGCAGCCCCAGGGGCGCGATGGACTATGGCTACACCTTC
TRBJ1-2,.,TRBD1,TRBV20-1,CSASAPDRGAQYGYTF,TGCAGTGCTAGCGCCCCAGACAGGGGCGCACAATATGGCTACACCTTC
TRBJ2-7,many,.,TRBV5-1,CASSLVSRSYEQYF,TGCGCCAGCAGCTTGGTATCCAGGTCCTACGAGCAGTACTTC
TRBJ2-1,few,.,TRBV20-1,CSASPGPLYNEQFF,TGCAGTGCTAGCCCGGGACCCCTCTACAATGAGCAGTTCTTC
TRBJ2-1,many,TRBD2,TRBV5-1,CASSLALAGLNEQFF,TGCGCCAGCAGCTTGGCCCTAGCGGGGCTCAATGAGCAGTTCTTC
TRBJ1-2,few,.,TRBV7-6,CASSPRTEPTVGYTF,TGTGCCAGCAGCCCGCGGACGGAGCCGACAGTTGGCTACACCTTC
TRBJ2-7,many,.,TRBV6-5,CASSYRVSYEQYF,TGTGCCAGCAGTTACCGGGTGTCCTACGAGCAGTACTTC
TRBJ2-7,.,.,TRBV7-2,CASSLVRGGYEQYF,TGTGCCAGCAGCTTAGTAAGGGGGGGCTACGAGCAGTACTTC
TRBJ1-5,many,.,TRBV27,CASSLEGGRNQPQHF,TGTGCCAGCAGTTTGGAAGGGGGGCGCAATCAGCCCCAGCATTTT
TRBJ1-1,many,.,TRBV5-1,CASSPGRGVNTEAFF,TGCGCCAGCAGCCCGGGCCGGGGCGTGAACACTGAAGCTTTCTTT
TRBJ2-7,many,.,TRBV10-3,CAISATGSYEQYF,TGTGCCATCAGCGCGACAGGAAGCTACGAGCAGTACTTC
TRBJ2-5,.,.,TRBV7-2,CASSGPYKETQYF,TGTGCCAGCTCGGGACCCTATAAAGAGACCCAGTACTTC